This paragraph covers one TCR beta chain sequence. The antigen remains undetermined. This sample was taken from a study of T cells in localized non-small cell lung cancer. V lost 0 bases and J lost 4, with 1 base in between. Germline CDR1 and CDR2: SGHDT and YYEEEE. CDR3 length equals 12 residues. Assay used: immunoSEQ multiplex PCR; TCRdb lists only in-frame clones, some missing. The sample lists 25,000 to 35,000 clones; roughly 87% were seen once. Findings and limits, study-wide: Overall survival was longer when the density of T cells in the blood was higher.

The chain combines TRBV5-6 with TRBJ1-4; D not certain. This TCR was recovered from a male donor at least 60 years old with stage I lung adenocarcinoma. The specimen comprised peripheral blood, sampled before any cancer treatment. CDR3 nucleotides: TGTGCCAGCAGCTTGGGTAATGAAAAACTGTTTTTT. It is translated as CASSLGNEKLFF.